This record concerns one T cell receptor (beta chain) sequence. Ages ranged from about 18 to 89 years, with residence in under 25 US areas. Two consecutive negative NP/OP PCR tests, clearance, or resolved symptoms defined Cohort 3 recovery. The sample comes from a study of blood T cell repertoires in COVID-19. Study-level background: COVID-19 samples, acute and convalescent, were from the United States, Italy and Spain. The analysed material was cDNA or gDNA that came from T cells, B-cell-depleted T cells, or PBMCs.

Germline V CDR1 and CDR2: SGHNT, YYREEE (reference sequence). The CDR3 loop spans 15 amino acids. The ends lost 2 bases at V and 9 bases at J; junction bases unmatched: 8. The table came from immunoSEQ multiplex PCR; TCRdb's copy has only in-frame clones and leaves some out. The sample includes hundreds of thousands of clones, around nine tenths of them seen just once. The sequencing sample was made of PBMCs or T cells enriched from blood (not recorded which). The TCR sequence derives from a woman aged 55-70 years who had recovered from COVID-19. This rearrangement joins TRBV5-4 to TRBJ2-1; 10 bases align to TRBD1. The CDR3 region has the DNA TGTGCCAGCAGCTTAGGAGGGACAGGGGTTAGTGAGCAGTTCTTC. Translating it yields CASSLGGTGVSEQFF.